Listed here are 28 T cell receptor beta chains from one sample, sequenced in a study of T cells in Graves' hyperthyroidism and ophthalmopathy (dated by TCRdb to between 2018 and 2021). Library prep was done by multiplex PCR. Sequencing was performed on an Illumina HiSeq 2000. Amplification of TCR beta CDR3 regions was carried out from RNA transcripts. The first round of RT-PCR for the TCR CDR3 was performed with the HTBI primer set and the Qiagen OneStep RT-PCR kit. TCRdb trimmed public reads at Q25 via fastp, called clones via MiXCR and kept in-frame beta chains. Every entry covers one CDR3 protein and lists the most common genes and DNA from its rows. Recorded for this sample are 350,000 to 450,000 distinct CDR3 sequences; over 12% of them occurred a single time. Under 30% of the sample is held by the ten biggest clonotypes. Sequencing input: blood. The source is a middle-aged man with Graves' ophthalmopathy.

This clonotype was detected many times. The rearrangement joins TRBV11-2 to TRBJ1-2; no definite D call. There are 13 residues in the CDR3. Germline CDR1 is SGHAT and CDR2 is FQNNGV. V shed 6 bases and J shed 1 base, with 9 bases lying between them. CDR3 in DNA: TGTGCCAGCAGTCTAGCCGATAACTATGGCTACACCTTC. Translation: CASSLADNYGYTF.

This clonotype was counted a few times. The chain couples TRBV6-1 to TRBJ2-1; 9 bases are shared with TRBD2. Germline loops: CDR1 MNHNS, CDR2 SASEGT. This CDR3 is 14 amino acids long. Unmatched junction bases numbered 8, after V lost 7 bases and J lost 7 bases. CDR3 in amino acids: CASTSGILRNEQFF. CDR3 sequence (DNA): TGTGCCAGCACTAGCGGGATTCTTAGGAATGAGCAGTTCTTC.

A few counts support this clonotype. This chain connects TRBV30 to TRBJ1-6; D remains unclear. Trimming removed 0 bases from V and 7 bases from J, with 10 bases in between. From germline, CDR1 is GTSNPN and CDR2 SVGIG (reference sequence). The CDR3 spans 14 residues. DNA for the CDR3: TGTGCCTGGAGTGTACCCAGGCCAAATTCACCCCTCCACTTT. This encodes CAWSVPRPNSPLHF. The full variable domain, rest sourced from reference TRBV30 and TRBJ1-6, is SQTIHQWPATLVQPVGSPLSLECTVEGTSNPNLYWYRQAAGRGLQLLFYSVGIGQISSEVPQNLSASRPQDRQFILSSKKLLLSDSGFYLCAWSVPRPNSPLHFGNGTRLTVT.

This rearrangement joins TRBV2 to TRBJ2-7, with 7 bases identical to TRBD2. The germline V gene encodes CDR1 SNHLY and CDR2 FYNNEI. The CDR3 totals 14 residues. J lost 7 bases, V lost 3 bases, and 9 bases had no gene match. The CDR3 here is CASSDLAELGEQYF. The CDR3 DNA follows: TGTGCCAGCAGTGATCTAGCGGAGCTGGGGGAGCAGTACTTC.

This rearrangement joins TRBV11-2 to TRBJ2-7, with 12 bases lining up with TRBD2. Per germline, CDR1 SGHAT and CDR2 FQNNGV. V was clipped by 5 bases and J by 3 bases; unmatched bases: 8. CDR3 length equals 16 residues. The CDR3 bases are TGTGCCAGCAGCGAAACATGGACTAGCGGGATCTACGAGCAGTACTTC. Protein sequence: CASSETWTSGIYEQYF.

This clonotype was recorded many times. The chain joins TRBV5-1 to TRBJ2-7; 9 nucleotides agree with TRBD1. J was trimmed by 6 bases and V by 4 bases; bases with no gene match: 8. The CDR3 is 14 amino acids. The germline V gene encodes CDR1 SGHRS and CDR2 YFSETQ. The CDR3 DNA reads as TGCGCCAGCAGCCCCGGGACAGGGTTGGGCGAGCAGTACTTC. It is translated as CASSPGTGLGEQYF.

This clonotype has just a few counts. One base away lies a much larger clone, so this may be a sequencing read error. The chain is built from TRBV18 and TRBJ2-3, with D possibly TRBD1 on 6 matching bases. The CDR3 is made up of 16 amino acids. Germline V gene lookup returns CDR1 KGHSH and CDR2 LQKENI. Trimming pared 3 bases from V and 2 bases from J, leaving 15 bases between. The CDR3 DNA follows: TGTGCCAGCTCACCCTTGAGGGGGAGTGCCACAGATACGCAGTATTTT. Its translation: CASSPLRGSATDTQYF.

This clonotype was seen at least ten times. The chain combines TRBV28 with TRBJ2-1; D not certain. Germline CDR1 reads MDHEN; CDR2 reads SYDVKM. CDR3 size: 13 residues. V lost 6 bases and J 3 bases, leaving 9 bases between the germline ends. CDR3 DNA: TGTGCCAGCAGCCCTCCAGGCTACAATGAGCAGTTCTTC. This encodes CASSPPGYNEQFF.

To note about this clonotype: This likely comes from a read error, as the CDR3 has no conserved phenylalanine or tryptophan at its end. The genes are TRBV5-6 and TRBJ2-1; no reliable D call. The CDR3 is 17 amino acids. Germline V gives CDR1 SGHDT, CDR2 YYEEEE. V lost 0 bases and J 0 bases, leaving 13 bases between the germline ends. The CDR3: CASSLGLGRSSYNEQFL. DNA for the CDR3: TGTGCCAGCAGCTTGGGTTTAGGGCGGAGCTCCTACAATGAGCAGTTCCTC.

This clonotype was detected ten times or more. This chain's CDR3 is CASSGTGADTQYF. The CDR3 DNA follows: TGTGCCAGCAGTGGGACAGGGGCAGATACGCAGTATTTT. The J gene is TRBJ2-3, the V gene TRBV2; 9 bases are a match to TRBD1. V trimming: 4 bases; J trimming: 4 bases; junction bases outside the gene matches: 0. This CDR3 contains 13 residues. CDR1 and CDR2 from the germline V gene are SNHLY and FYNNEI. The complete variable domain, with remaining parts taken from reference TRBV2 and TRBJ2-3, reads EPEVTQTPSHQVTQMGQEVILRCVPISNHLYFYWYRQILGQKVEFLVSFYNNEISEKSEIFDDQFSVERPDGSNFTLKIRSTKLEDSAMYFCASSGTGADTQYFGPGTRLTVL.

This clonotype was recorded many times. The chain couples TRBV7-8 to TRBJ2-2; D gene unclear. Trimming took off 5 bases at V and 4 bases at J, with 14 bases between the two ends. Germline values: CDR1 SGHVS, CDR2 FQNEAQ. The length of the CDR3 is 15 residues. In DNA, the CDR3 is TGTGCCAGCAGCCCACGAAGGGCCGGCACCGGGGAGCTGTTTTTT. Translating gives CASSPRRAGTGELFF.

This clonotype has a count of ten or more. The gene calls are TRBV7-2 and TRBJ1-1; D is possibly TRBD1 (5 bases). V was shortened by 2 bases and J by 4 bases, with 20 bases between the two germline ends. Per the germline V gene, CDR1 is SGHTA and CDR2 is FQGNSA. This CDR3 has 17 residues. The CDR3: CASSLTVPSGGTTEAFF. The CDR3 DNA reads TGTGCCAGCAGCTTAACGGTCCCCTCCGGAGGGACCACTGAAGCTTTCTTT.

This clonotype has at least ten counts. The chain joins TRBV27 to TRBJ2-7; 7 bases line up with TRBD1. This CDR3 has 14 amino acids. CDR1 and CDR2 (germline): MNHEY, SMNVEV (reference sequence). Trimming took 2 bases from V and 7 from J; bases not matched to a gene: 8. The CDR3 DNA is TGTGCCAGCAGTTTACGGGGACAGTCGCGGGAGCAGTACTTC. Amino acids: CASSLRGQSREQYF.

This clonotype was observed many times. The chain recombines TRBV12-3 or TRBV12-4 with TRBJ1-5; 8 bases map to TRBD1. The V gene end was trimmed by 6 bases and the J gene end by 6 bases; junction bases not matched to a gene: 7. This CDR3 spans 14 amino acids. CDR3 residues: CASRPSGQGQPQHF. CDR3 sequence (DNA): TGTGCCAGCAGGCCGAGTGGACAGGGTCAGCCCCAGCATTTT.

This clonotype was detected many times. This sequence joins TRBV11-2 and TRBJ2-1, with a possible D match to TRBD2 (5 bases). This CDR3 spans 15 amino acids. CDR1 is SGHAT and CDR2 is FQNNGV in the germline V gene. The V end was cut by 5 bases, the J end by 7 bases, with 18 bases between. The chain's CDR3 is CASSPLARGYNEQFF. The CDR3 DNA sequence: TGTGCCAGCAGCCCCCTTGCGAGAGGGTATAATGAGCAGTTCTTC.

V usage is TRBV29-1 and J usage is TRBJ2-7; 7 nucleotides agree with TRBD1. The CDR3 has 13 residues. With 7 bases clipped from V and 1 base from J, the junction kept 7 bases outside the gene matches. Per the germline V gene, CDR1 is SQVTM and CDR2 is ANQGSEA. The CDR3: CSAKTGKSYEQYF. DNA for the CDR3: TGCAGCGCAAAGACAGGGAAATCCTACGAGCAGTACTTC.

A remark on this clonotype: One junction end disagrees with the germline gene, perhaps due to a read error. V usage is TRBV29-1 and J usage is TRBJ2-7; TRBD1 agrees at 7 bases. The CDR3 is made up of 14 amino acids. Per the germline V gene, CDR1 is SQVTM and CDR2 is ANQGSEA. CDR3 sequence: CSVSPGQMSSEQYF. The CDR3 DNA reads TGCAGCGTTTCACCGGGACAGATGTCCTCCGAGCAGTACTTC.

In this sample, this clonotype turned up many times. The gene calls are TRBV5-1 and TRBJ2-1; 10 bases agree with TRBD2. V trimming: 0 bases; J trimming: 7 bases; junction bases outside the gene matches: 7. Germline CDR1 reads SGHRS; CDR2 reads YFSETQ. The CDR3 extends over 16 amino acids. DNA for the CDR3: TGCGCCAGCAGCTTGGTGGCTAGCGGGAGCCTTAATGAGCAGTTCTTC. Amino acids: CASSLVASGSLNEQFF.

This chain joins TRBV15 and TRBJ2-4, with a tentative D call TRBD2 (5 bases). Germline V gene lookup returns CDR1 LNHNV and CDR2 YYDKDF (reference sequence). Trimming took 0 bases from V and 4 from J, leaving 10 bases between them. This CDR3 is 15 amino acids long. The CDR3 nucleotides read TGTGCCACCAGCAGAGATGGCGGGCAGAAAAACATTCAGTACTTC. It codes for CATSRDGGQKNIQYF.

The CDR3 region is CASSTPGRTTGELFF. The CDR3 DNA follows: TGTGCCAGTAGTACCCCCGGGCGGACCACCGGGGAGCTGTTTTTT. The chain is built from TRBV19 and TRBJ2-2; D unresolved. The germline V gene has CDR1 LNHDA and CDR2 SQIVND (reference sequence). Trimming removed 4 bases at V and 4 bases at J, with 13 bases between. This CDR3 has 15 amino acids.

The rearrangement joins TRBV2 to TRBJ2-1, with D uncertain. V was clipped by 6 bases and J by 3 bases, with 9 bases between them. The CDR3 totals 13 residues. Germline V lookup: CDR1 SNHLY, CDR2 FYNNEI. CDR3: CASSDTRYNEQFF. The DNA of the CDR3 is TGTGCCAGCAGCGACACGCGCTACAATGAGCAGTTCTTC.

Many counts were recorded for this clonotype. The chain joins TRBV13 to TRBJ2-5; no clear D gene. CDR3 length equals 12 residues. The germline V gene encodes CDR1 PRHDT and CDR2 FYEKMQ (reference sequence). V lost 5 bases and J lost 4, with 8 bases in between. The CDR3 here is CASSGNRETQYF. In nucleotides, the CDR3 is TGTGCCAGCAGCGGAAACCGAGAGACCCAGTACTTC.

The sample holds many counts of this clonotype. The chain uses TRBV20-1 and TRBJ1-5; D not resolved. Per the germline V gene, CDR1 is DFQATT and CDR2 is SNEGSKA (reference sequence). CDR3 length: 14 residues. V lost 6 bases, J lost 5 bases, and 17 bases lay in between. The CDR3: CSAQTLGRYQPQHF. As DNA, the CDR3 is TGCAGTGCCCAAACCCTTGGCCGATATCAGCCCCAGCATTTT.

This chain uses TRBV24-1 with TRBJ1-2; weak D call: TRBD1 (6 bases). This CDR3 spans 15 amino acids. The germline gives CDR1 KGHDR, CDR2 SFDVKD. The V gene lost 3 bases and the J gene lost 2 bases, with 12 bases spanning the gap. CDR3 amino acids: CATSDPLTGNYGYTF. CDR3 coding DNA: TGTGCCACCAGTGATCCACTTACAGGGAACTATGGCTACACCTTC.

This clonotype occurred a few times. The V and J genes are TRBV3-1 and TRBJ1-1, with no clear D. Germline V gene lookup returns CDR1 LGHDT and CDR2 YNNKEL (reference sequence). The CDR3 loop spans 14 amino acids. V was shortened by 0 bases and J by 7 bases, with 12 bases between the two germline ends. The CDR3 region is CASSQDLRPLEAFF. The CDR3 bases are TGTGCCAGCAGCCAAGATCTACGTCCCCTTGAAGCTTTCTTT.

This clonotype showed up many times. This rearrangement joins TRBV6-5 to TRBJ2-7; D gene unclear. Germline CDR1 is MNHEY and CDR2 is SVGAGI. V was pared by 0 bases and J by 3 bases, with 9 bases between. The CDR3 covers 14 residues. DNA for the CDR3: TGTGCCAGCAGTTACTCGTGGATAGTCTACGAGCAGTACTTC. Protein sequence: CASSYSWIVYEQYF.

This clonotype turned up a few times. A much larger clonotype is one base distant, so this may be a read error. In DNA form, the CDR3 reads TGTGCCAGCAACTCCGGGGCTAGCAGCTACAATGAGCAGTTCTTC. Its protein product is CASNSGASSYNEQFF. The rearrangement joins TRBV7-2 to TRBJ2-1; perhaps D is TRBD1 or TRBD2 (5 bases each). Per germline, CDR1 SGHTA and CDR2 FQGNSA. Deletions cut 7 bases from V and 3 bases from J, with 16 bases between. This CDR3 comprises 15 residues.

On this clonotype itself: This may be a read error: a much more frequent sequence differs by one nucleotide. J is TRBJ2-7 and V is TRBV6-1, with a tentative D call TRBD1 (5 bases). This CDR3 region has 12 residues. Germline lookup yields CDR1 MNHNS and CDR2 SASEGT. The CDR3 coding sequence is TGTGCCAGCAGTGACAGGGCCTACGGGCAGTACTTC. This encodes CASSDRAYGQYF.